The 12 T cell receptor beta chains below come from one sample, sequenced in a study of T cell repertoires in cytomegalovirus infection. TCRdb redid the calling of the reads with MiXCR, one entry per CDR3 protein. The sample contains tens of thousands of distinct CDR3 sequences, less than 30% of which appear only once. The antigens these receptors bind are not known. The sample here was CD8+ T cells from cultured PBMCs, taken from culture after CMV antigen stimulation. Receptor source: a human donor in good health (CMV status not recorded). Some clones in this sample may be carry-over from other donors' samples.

The CDR3 spells CASSYSQTGELFF. In DNA, the CDR3 is TGTGCCAGCAGTTACTCCCAAACCGGGGAGCTGTTTTTT. The V gene is TRBV6-5, the J gene TRBJ2-2, with unresolved D. CDR3 length: 13 amino acids. Germline loops: CDR1 MNHEY, CDR2 SVGAGI. V shed 0 bases and J shed 5 bases, with 4 bases lying between them.

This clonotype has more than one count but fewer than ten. The CDR3 DNA sequence: TGTGCCAGCAGTTCGGGGGACAGACCCTACGAGCAGTACTTC. As protein: CASSSGDRPYEQYF. V and J are TRBV27 and TRBJ2-7, with D tentatively TRBD1 (7 bases). The V gene lost 4 bases and the J gene lost 2 bases, with 12 bases spanning the gap. CDR1 is MNHEY and CDR2 is SMNVEV in the germline V gene (reference sequence). The CDR3 runs to 14 residues.

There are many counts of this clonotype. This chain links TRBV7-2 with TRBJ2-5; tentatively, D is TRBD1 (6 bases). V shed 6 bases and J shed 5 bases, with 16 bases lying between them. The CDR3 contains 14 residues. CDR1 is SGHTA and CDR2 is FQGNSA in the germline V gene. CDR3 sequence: CASSLDRILETQYF. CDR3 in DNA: TGTGCCAGCAGTCTCGACAGGATCCTGGAGACCCAGTACTTC.

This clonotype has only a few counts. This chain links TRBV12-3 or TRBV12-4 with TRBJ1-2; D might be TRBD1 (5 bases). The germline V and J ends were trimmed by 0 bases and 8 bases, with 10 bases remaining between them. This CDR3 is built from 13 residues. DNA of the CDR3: TGTGCCAGCAGTTTAGCAAGGGGAAACGGCTACACCTTC. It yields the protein CASSLARGNGYTF.

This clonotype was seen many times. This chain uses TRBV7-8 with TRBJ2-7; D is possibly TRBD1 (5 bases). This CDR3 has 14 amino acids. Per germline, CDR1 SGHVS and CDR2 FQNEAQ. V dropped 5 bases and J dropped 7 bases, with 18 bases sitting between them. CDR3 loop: CASSPQGQGLEQYF. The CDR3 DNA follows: TGTGCCAGCAGCCCCCAAGGGCAGGGTCTTGAGCAGTACTTC.

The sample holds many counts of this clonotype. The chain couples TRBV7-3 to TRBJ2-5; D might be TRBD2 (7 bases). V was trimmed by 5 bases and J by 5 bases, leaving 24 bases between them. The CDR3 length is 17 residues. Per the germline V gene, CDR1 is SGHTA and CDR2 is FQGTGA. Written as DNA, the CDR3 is TGTGCCAGCAGCCTTGACCGGAGGCAGGGGAGGGAGGAGACCCAGTACTTC. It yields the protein CASSLDRRQGREETQYF.

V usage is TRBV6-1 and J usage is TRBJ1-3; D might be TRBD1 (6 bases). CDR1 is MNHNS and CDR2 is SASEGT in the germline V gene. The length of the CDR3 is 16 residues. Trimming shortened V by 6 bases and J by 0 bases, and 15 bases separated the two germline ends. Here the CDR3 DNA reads TGTGCCAGCAGCCAGTCTACAGGGTCCTCTGGAAACACCATATATTTT. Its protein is CASSQSTGSSGNTIYF.

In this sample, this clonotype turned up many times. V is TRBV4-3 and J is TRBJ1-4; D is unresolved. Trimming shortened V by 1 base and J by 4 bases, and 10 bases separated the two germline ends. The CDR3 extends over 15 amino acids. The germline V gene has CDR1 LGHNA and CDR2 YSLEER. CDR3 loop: CASSQATAYNEKLFF. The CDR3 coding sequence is TGCGCCAGCAGCCAAGCTACAGCCTATAATGAAAAACTGTTTTTT.

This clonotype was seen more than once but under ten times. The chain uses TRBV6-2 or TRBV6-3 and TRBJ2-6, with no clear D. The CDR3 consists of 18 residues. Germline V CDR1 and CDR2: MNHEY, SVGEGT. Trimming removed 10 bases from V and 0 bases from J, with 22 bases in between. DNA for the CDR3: TGTGCCACCCCCCCCACTAAAGTAGTCCGCTCTGGGGCCAACGTCCTGACTTTC. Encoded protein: CATPPTKVVRSGANVLTF.

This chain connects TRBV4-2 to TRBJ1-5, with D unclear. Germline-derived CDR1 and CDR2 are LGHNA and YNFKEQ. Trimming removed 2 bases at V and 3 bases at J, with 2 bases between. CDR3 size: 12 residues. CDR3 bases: TGTGCCAGCAGCCAACCCAATCAGCCCCAGCATTTT. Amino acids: CASSQPNQPQHF.

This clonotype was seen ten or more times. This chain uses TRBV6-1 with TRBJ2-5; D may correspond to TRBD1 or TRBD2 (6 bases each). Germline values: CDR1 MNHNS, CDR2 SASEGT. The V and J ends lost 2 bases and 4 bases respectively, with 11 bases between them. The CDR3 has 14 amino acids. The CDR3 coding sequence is TGTGCCAGCAGTGAACACGGGGGCGGAGAGACCCAGTACTTC. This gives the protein CASSEHGGGETQYF.

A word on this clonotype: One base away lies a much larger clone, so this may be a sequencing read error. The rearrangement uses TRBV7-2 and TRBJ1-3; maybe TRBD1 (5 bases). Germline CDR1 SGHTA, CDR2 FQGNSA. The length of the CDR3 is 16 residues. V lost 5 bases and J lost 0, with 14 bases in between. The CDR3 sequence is CASSPGRGLSGNTIYF. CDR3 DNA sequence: TGTGCCAGCAGCCCAGGGCGAGGGCTCTCTGGAAACACCATATATTTT.